These 21 T cell receptor beta chains originate from one sample sequenced in a study of T cells in Graves' hyperthyroidism and ophthalmopathy. Amplified regions were TCR beta CDR3 sequences from RNA transcripts. First-round RT-PCR targeting the TCR CDR3 was performed with the HTBI primer set. TCRdb ran MiXCR on the multiplex PCR reads and lists one entry per CDR3 protein. This sample has some 800,000 distinct CDR3 sequences, with about 38% found just once. The sample consisted of blood. These receptor sequences come from a man aged 18 to 30 with Graves' hyperthyroidism.

This chain connects TRBV10-3 to TRBJ1-2, with D maybe TRBD1 (5 bases). The germline V and J ends were trimmed by 3 bases and 5 bases, with 16 bases remaining between them. CDR1 and CDR2 from the germline V gene are ENHRY and SYGVKD. This CDR3 has 15 residues. The CDR3 here is CAISDLGAEPYGYTF. DNA for the CDR3: TGTGCCATCAGTGACCTCGGGGCAGAGCCTTATGGCTACACCTTC.

There are a few counts of this clonotype. The chain recombines TRBV19 with TRBJ1-3; the D is unclear. V gave up 3 bases and J gave up 0 bases, with 12 bases separating them. The CDR3 contains 16 residues. Germline CDR1 reads LNHDA; CDR2 reads SQIVND (reference sequence). The CDR3 loop is CASSIGGPDSGNTIYF. The CDR3 DNA follows: TGTGCCAGTAGTATTGGAGGGCCCGACTCTGGAAACACCATATATTTT.

The chain uses TRBV11-2 and TRBJ1-4; 8 bases fit TRBD1. Germline V lookup: CDR1 SGHAT, CDR2 FQNNGV. The CDR3 length is 15 residues. V shed 6 bases and J 8 bases; nucleotides not matched to a gene: 11. In DNA form, the CDR3 reads TGTGCCAGCAGTACGCAGGGGGCGCGTGAGGAAAAACTGTTTTTT. Translated, it gives CASSTQGAREEKLFF.

This clonotype has at least ten counts. CDR3 DNA sequence: TGCAGCGGTAGGACCGGCGGAAACACCATATATTTT. Translated, it gives CSGRTGGNTIYF. The chain is built from TRBV29-1 and TRBJ1-3; D not resolved. This CDR3 region has 12 residues. CDR1 is SQVTM, CDR2 ANQGSEA, per germline. Trimming took 7 bases from V and 4 from J, leaving 11 bases between them.

This clonotype was recorded many times. The chain recombines TRBV9 with TRBJ2-7, with D uncertain. This CDR3 spans 13 amino acids. The germline gives CDR1 SGDLS, CDR2 YYNGEE. Trimming took 2 bases from V and 6 from J, leaving 12 bases between them. DNA for the CDR3: TGTGCCAGCAGCGTGGCGTACCGATCCGAGCAGTACTTC. It translates to CASSVAYRSEQYF.

Worth noting for this clonotype: At one of its ends the junction is not consistent with the germline gene, which may arise from a read error. The rearrangement links TRBV25-1 to TRBJ1-6; D unclear. This CDR3 is 14 amino acids long. The germline V gene encodes CDR1 MGHDK and CDR2 SYGVNS. CDR3 nucleotides: TGTGGCAGCAGTGAGCGTCGGGATAATTCACCCCTCCACTTT. Amino acid sequence: CGSSERRDNSPLHF.

This sequence joins TRBV20-1 and TRBJ1-3; D perhaps matches TRBD1 (5 bases). The germline V gene encodes CDR1 DFQATT and CDR2 SNEGSKA (reference sequence). The CDR3 sequence is 13 residues long. Trimming removed 3 bases at V and 8 bases at J, with 14 bases between. CDR3 amino acids: CSASNVGPDTIYF. In DNA, the CDR3 is TGCAGTGCTAGTAACGTGGGGCCGGACACCATATATTTT.

The chain is built from TRBV5-4 and TRBJ2-5, with TRBD2 matching over 7 bases. The CDR3 spans 15 residues. Trimming removed 5 bases from V and 2 bases from J; junction bases left unmatched: 9. The germline V gene encodes CDR1 SGHNT and CDR2 YYREEE (reference sequence). The CDR3 coding sequence is TGTGCCAGCAGTTTCCTAGCGGCATTTCAAGAGACCCAGTACTTC. Translating gives CASSFLAAFQETQYF.

This clonotype has at least ten counts. V is TRBV19 and J is TRBJ1-2, with 8 bases fitting TRBD1. V was clipped by 5 bases and J by 9 bases; unmatched bases: 11. The length of the CDR3 is 14 residues. Germline V CDR1 and CDR2: LNHDA, SQIVND (reference sequence). CDR3 DNA sequence: TGTGCCAGTAGTCTCGGACAGGGAGGTCACAGCTACACCTTC. Its translation: CASSLGQGGHSYTF.

V usage is TRBV7-9 and J usage is TRBJ2-7; 11 nucleotides line up with TRBD1. The CDR3 is 15 amino acids. The germline gives CDR1 SEHNR, CDR2 FQNEAQ (reference sequence). V lost 6 bases and J lost 3; bases outside the gene matches: 7. The CDR3 sequence is CASSPAGTGGYEQYF. CDR3 in DNA: TGTGCCAGCAGTCCAGCCGGGACAGGGGGCTACGAGCAGTACTTC.

The genes are TRBV7-9 and TRBJ2-6, with D perhaps TRBD1 (7 bases). Germline V CDR1 and CDR2: SEHNR, FQNEAQ (reference sequence). CDR3 length: 18 residues. Trimming took off 1 base at V and 4 bases at J, with 17 bases between the two ends. Written as DNA, the CDR3 is TGTGCCAGCAGCTTAGAGGGGGCGGGGTCTTCCGGGGCCAACGTCCTGACTTTC. Its protein is CASSLEGAGSSGANVLTF.

In this sample, this clonotype turned up once. With a much larger clone just one base away, this may be a read error. The chain is built from TRBV2 and TRBJ2-7; 8 nucleotides match TRBD1. Germline lookup yields CDR1 SNHLY and CDR2 FYNNEI. The CDR3 is 14 residues long. This CDR3 reads CASSPWDRTYEQHF. In nucleotides, the CDR3 is TGTGCCAGCAGCCCCTGGGACAGGACCTACGAGCAGCACTTC.

This chain uses TRBV5-6 with TRBJ2-5; 9 bases fit TRBD1. The J call is in doubt because the DNA end fits TRBJ2-7 better. The CDR3 covers 16 residues. The germline gives CDR1 SGHDT, CDR2 YYEEEE. This CDR3 is CASSSPGTGPTYEQYF. DNA for the CDR3: TGTGCCAGCAGCTCCCCCGGGACAGGGCCAACCTACGAGCAGTACTTC.

This clonotype showed up just once. V is TRBV20-1 and J is TRBJ1-1, with 10 bases matching TRBD1. The CDR3 loop spans 15 amino acids. V was pared by 2 bases and J by 4 bases, with 7 bases of the junction left unmatched. From germline, CDR1 is DFQATT and CDR2 SNEGSKA (reference sequence). Here the CDR3 reads CSARLPGQGTTEAFF. CDR3 DNA sequence: TGCAGTGCTAGACTTCCGGGACAGGGGACCACTGAAGCTTTCTTT.

The V call is TRBV20-1, the J call TRBJ2-5; maybe TRBD2 (6 bases). The V end was cut by 6 bases, the J end by 4 bases, with 21 bases between. This CDR3 is 15 amino acids long. CDR1 DFQATT and CDR2 SNEGSKA come from the germline V gene (reference sequence). The CDR3 DNA reads as TGCAGTGCCAGCAGCTGGGACTCCCGGGCAGAGACCCAGTACTTC. Protein: CSASSWDSRAETQYF.

The chain carries TRBV7-8 and TRBJ2-7; maybe TRBD2 (6 bases). The CDR3 contains 14 residues. CDR1 and CDR2 (germline): SGHVS, FQNEAQ. The CDR3 DNA follows: TGTGCTAGAGGCCCGACTAGTGCCCCCTACGAGCAGTACTTC. Translation gives CARGPTSAPYEQYF.

This chain connects TRBV6-5 to TRBJ2-5; TRBD2 agrees at 8 bases. With 5 bases clipped from V and 5 bases from J, the junction kept 10 bases outside the gene matches. This CDR3 is built from 15 residues. CDR1 MNHEY and CDR2 SVGAGI come from the germline V gene. The CDR3 coding sequence is TGTGCCAGCAGTGCAACACTAGCGGAGGAGGAGACCCAGTACTTC. Its translation is CASSATLAEEETQYF.

The chain has TRBV25-1 and TRBJ1-5; D might be TRBD1 (5 bases). V was trimmed by 4 bases and J by 0 bases, leaving 13 bases between them. CDR3 length: 16 residues. Looked up from germline, CDR1 is MGHDK and CDR2 is SYGVNS. Here the CDR3 reads CASSARDRHSNQPQHF. The CDR3 DNA is TGTGCCAGCAGTGCTCGGGACCGCCATAGCAATCAGCCCCAGCATTTT.

This rearrangement joins TRBV20-1 to TRBJ1-5; a weak D match, TRBD1 (5 bases). The germline gives CDR1 DFQATT, CDR2 SNEGSKA (reference sequence). Trimming took off 0 bases at V and 3 bases at J, with 9 bases between the two ends. The CDR3 runs to 14 residues. The CDR3 reads CSARDGGNNQPQHF. The CDR3 nucleotides are TGCAGTGCTAGAGACGGGGGGAACAATCAGCCCCAGCATTTT.

The DNA for the CDR3 is TGTGCCACCCGGGAGCGGTCTAGCACAGATACGCAGTATTTT. Residues: CATRERSSTDTQYF. The V gene is TRBV2, the J gene TRBJ2-3; perhaps TRBD2 as D (6 bases). The germline gives CDR1 SNHLY, CDR2 FYNNEI. The V end was cut by 10 bases, the J end by 0 bases, with 14 bases between. The CDR3 length is 14 residues. The whole variable domain, remainder taken from reference TRBV2 and TRBJ2-3, is EPEVTQTPSHQVTQMGQEVILRCVPISNHLYFYWYRQILGQKVEFLVSFYNNEISEKSEIFDDQFSVERPDGSNFTLKIRSTKLEDSAMYFCATRERSSTDTQYFGPGTRLTVL.

CDR3: CASSQAGRVGNQPQHF. DNA of the CDR3: TGTGCCAGCAGCCAAGCCGGCAGGGTTGGCAATCAGCCCCAGCATTTT. V gene TRBV2 combines with J gene TRBJ1-5; possibly TRBD1 for D (5 bases). The CDR3 extends over 16 amino acids. V dropped 6 bases and J dropped 2 bases, with 17 bases sitting between them. CDR1 is SNHLY and CDR2 is FYNNEI in the germline V gene.